Below are 10 T cell receptor beta chains sequenced from a single sample in a study of T cell clonality in common variable immunodeficiency. Generated by immunoSEQ multiplex PCR, the TCRdb table keeps only in-frame clones and is missing some. The record shows about 59,000 clones for this sample, with no singletons present. The sample was peripheral blood mononuclear cells. These receptors originate from a person aged 18 to 75 in good health.

Notes on this clone: An end of the junction does not agree with germline; a read error may underlie this. The sequenced fragment ends 3 residues before the CDR3 boundary, so the rest is inferred from the germline J gene. Other DNA sequences in this specimen translate into the identical CDR3. V usage is TRBV7-8 and J usage is TRBJ1-3; 10 nucleotides line up with TRBD1. This CDR3 has 16 residues. CDR1 SGHVS and CDR2 FQNEAQ come from the germline V gene. The covered CDR3 bases are TGTGCCAGCAGCTTAGGACAGGGGGCGAGGGGAAACACG. Its translation is CASSLGQGARGNT. The whole CDR3 sequence is CASSLGQGARGNTIYF. The full variable domain, its missing parts supplied by reference TRBV7-8 and TRBJ1-3, is GAGVSQSPRYKVAKRGQDVALRCDPISGHVSLFWYQQALGQGPEFLTYFQNEAQLDKSGLPSDRFFAERPEGSVSTLKIQRTQQEDSAVYLCASSLGQGARGNTIYFGEGSWLTVV.

This clone was recorded at least ten times. The CDR3 goes on 3 residues after the read ends, and that part is filled in from the germline J gene. The gene calls are TRBV28 and TRBJ1-2; 7 nucleotides align to TRBD1. The CDR3 length is 13 residues. The V gene's germline CDR1 is MDHEN and CDR2 SYDVKM. The CDR3 protein is CASSPPWTGGYTF. Incomplete CDR3 DNA: TGTGCCAGCAGTCCCCCCTGGACAGGAGGC.

This clone was found many times. The sequence runs out 3 residues before the end of the CDR3; the remainder is reconstructed from the germline J gene. The rearrangement joins TRBV9 to TRBJ1-1; a weak D match, TRBD1 (6 bases). The CDR3 loop spans 14 amino acids. V lost 1 base, J lost 5 bases, and 12 bases lay in between. The germline V gene has CDR1 SGDLS and CDR2 YYNGEE. The CDR3 loop is CASSVWGQGTEAFF. Incomplete CDR3 DNA: TGTGCCAGCAGCGTATGGGGGCAGGGGACTGAA. Drawing the rest from reference TRBV9 and TRBJ1-1, the complete variable domain is DSGVTQTPKHLITATGQRVTLRCSPRSGDLSVYWYQQSLDQGLQFLIQYYNGEERAKGNILERFSAQQFPDLHSELNLSSLELGDSALYFCASSVWGQGTEAFFGQGTRLTVV.

This clone occurred many times. The read finishes 3 residues shy of the CDR3 end, and the germline J gene is used to complete it. J is TRBJ1-1 and V is TRBV4-1, with TRBD1 matching over 7 bases. In germline, CDR1 is MGHRA, CDR2 YSYEKL. V was clipped by 1 base and J by 4 bases; unmatched bases: 3. This CDR3 is built from 14 residues. The CDR3 sequence is CASSQVAGGTEAFF. The covered CDR3 bases are TGCGCCAGCAGCCAAGTGGCAGGGGGCACTGAA.

This clone was recorded at least ten times. The read terminates 3 residues ahead of where the CDR3 ends, so the germline J gene completes it. V is TRBV5-1 and J is TRBJ1-4; the match to TRBD1 covers 9 bases. Germline CDR1 SGHRS, CDR2 YFSETQ. The CDR3 totals 15 residues. J gave up 7 bases and V 3 bases, and 7 bases lay outside the gene matches. This CDR3 reads CASSYTGGAFEKLFF. The DNA read from the CDR3 is TGCGCCAGCAGCTATACAGGGGGCGCGTTTGAAAAA.

This clone was counted many times. The CDR3 is cut off 3 residues early in the read; its end comes from the germline J gene. This chain uses TRBV20-1 with TRBJ1-1; 7 positions match TRBD1. The CDR3 is made up of 16 amino acids. V shed 0 bases, J shed 5 bases, and the junction held 12 bases outside the gene matches. Germline values: CDR1 DFQATT, CDR2 SNEGSKA (reference sequence). The CDR3 loop reads CSAREWETGEGTEAFF. The CDR3 bases that were read are TGCAGTGCTAGAGAGTGGGAAACAGGGGAGGGAACTGAA.

A few counts support this clone. The part of the CDR3 DNA that was read is TGTGCCAGCAGTGAAGAATTGGGGGCGGCTGGGGCCAACGTG. As protein: CASSEELGAAGANV. The CDR3 reads in full as CASSEELGAAGANVLFF. The chain is built from TRBV6-1 and TRBJ2-2, with D perhaps matching TRBD1 (6 bases). Read data end 3 residues before the CDR3 end; the end is taken from the germline J gene. Per the germline V gene, CDR1 is MNHNS and CDR2 is SASEGT. This CDR3 is built from 17 residues.

This clone was recorded a few times. The CDR3 is cut off 3 residues early in the read; its end comes from the germline J gene. This rearrangement joins TRBV7-9 to TRBJ2-4; 7 bases are a match to TRBD1. There are 15 residues in the CDR3. Germline CDR1 and CDR2: SEHNR and FQNEAQ (reference sequence). CDR3 in amino acids: CASSERGQLPGGQYF. Incomplete CDR3 DNA: TGTGCCAGCAGTGAACGGGGACAGCTACCCGGAGGT. Complete variable domain (other parts from reference TRBV7-9 and TRBJ2-4): DTGVSQNPRHKITKRGQNVTFRCDPISEHNRLYWYRQTLGQGPEFLTYFQNEAQLEKSRLLSDRFSAERPKGSFSTLEIQRTEQGDSAMYLCASSERGQLPGGQYFGAGTRLSVL.

This clone was seen at least ten times. Coverage ceases 3 residues before the CDR3 finishes, and the germline J gene fills in the end. The gene calls are TRBV4-1 and TRBJ1-4, with D possibly TRBD1 on 5 matching bases. V was cut by 1 base and J by 4 bases, with 7 bases left in between. CDR1 MGHRA and CDR2 YSYEKL come from the germline V gene. This CDR3 is built from 14 residues. Incomplete CDR3 DNA: TGCGCCAGCAGCCAAGGACAGAATAATGAAAAA. Its protein is CASSQGQNNEK. The entire CDR3 protein reads CASSQGQNNEKLFF.

This clone was recorded at least ten times. The sequenced part of the CDR3 DNA is TGTGCCAGCAGCCCCGACGGGGATTCCTACAATGAG. It codes for CASSPDGDSYNE. The complete CDR3 sequence is CASSPDGDSYNEQFF. This chain joins TRBV5-6 and TRBJ2-1, with TRBD2 as a possible D gene (5 bases). The CDR3 end falls 3 residues outside the read, so it is completed with the germline J gene. Germline-derived CDR1 and CDR2 are SGHDT and YYEEEE. The CDR3 is 15 residues long. V lost 4 bases and J lost 1, with 12 bases in between.